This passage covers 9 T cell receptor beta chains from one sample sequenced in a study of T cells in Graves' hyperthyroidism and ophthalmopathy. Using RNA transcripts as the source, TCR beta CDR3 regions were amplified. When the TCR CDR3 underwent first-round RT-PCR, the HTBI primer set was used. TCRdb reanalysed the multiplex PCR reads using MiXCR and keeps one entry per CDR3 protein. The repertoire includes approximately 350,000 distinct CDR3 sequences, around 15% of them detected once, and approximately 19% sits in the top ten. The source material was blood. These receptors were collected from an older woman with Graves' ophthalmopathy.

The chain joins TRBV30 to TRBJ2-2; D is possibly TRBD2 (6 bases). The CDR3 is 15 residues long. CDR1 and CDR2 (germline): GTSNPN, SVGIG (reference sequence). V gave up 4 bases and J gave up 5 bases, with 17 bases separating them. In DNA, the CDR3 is TGTGCCTGGACCCCCTGGAGGGCCCTGACCGGGGAGCTGTTTTTT. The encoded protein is CAWTPWRALTGELFF.

The CDR3 coding sequence is TGTGCTAGTGGTCCATGGGACAGTGGCGAGCAGTACTTC. Encoded protein: CASGPWDSGEQYF. The gene calls are TRBV12-5 and TRBJ2-7, with 7 positions matching TRBD1. This CDR3 is built from 13 residues. Germline CDR1 LGHNT, CDR2 FRNRAP. The junction had 7 bases not matched to a gene; V was cut back by 5 bases and J by 6 bases.

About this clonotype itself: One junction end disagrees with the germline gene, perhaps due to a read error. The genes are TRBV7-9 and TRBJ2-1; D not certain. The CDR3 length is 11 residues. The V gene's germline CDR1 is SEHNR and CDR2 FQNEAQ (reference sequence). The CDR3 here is CASSLGKGIIF. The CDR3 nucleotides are TGTGCCAGCAGCTTAGGGAAGGGAATAATCTTC.

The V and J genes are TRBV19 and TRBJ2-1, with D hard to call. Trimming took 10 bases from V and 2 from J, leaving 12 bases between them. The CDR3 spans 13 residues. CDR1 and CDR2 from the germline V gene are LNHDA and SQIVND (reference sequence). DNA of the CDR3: TGTGCCACCATGACCCCGACCTACAATGAGCAGTTCTTC. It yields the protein CATMTPTYNEQFF.

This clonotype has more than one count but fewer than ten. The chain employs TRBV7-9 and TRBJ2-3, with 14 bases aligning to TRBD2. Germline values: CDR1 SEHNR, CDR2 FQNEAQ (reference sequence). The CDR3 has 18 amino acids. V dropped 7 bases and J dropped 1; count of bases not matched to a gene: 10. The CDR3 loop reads CASIGLPGLAGGTDTQYF. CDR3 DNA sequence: TGTGCCAGCATCGGACTGCCGGGACTAGCGGGAGGCACAGATACGCAGTATTTT. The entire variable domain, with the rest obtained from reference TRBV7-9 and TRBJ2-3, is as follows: DTGVSQNPRHKITKRGQNVTFRCDPISEHNRLYWYRQTLGQGPEFLTYFQNEAQLEKSRLLSDRFSAERPKGSFSTLEIQRTEQGDSAMYLCASIGLPGLAGGTDTQYFGPGTRLTVL.

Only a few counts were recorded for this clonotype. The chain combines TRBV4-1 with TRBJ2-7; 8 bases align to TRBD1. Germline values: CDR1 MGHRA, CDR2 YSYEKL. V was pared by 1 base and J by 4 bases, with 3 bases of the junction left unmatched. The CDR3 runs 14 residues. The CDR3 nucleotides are TGCGCCAGCAGCCAAGGGACAGGGCAGTACGAGCAGTACTTC. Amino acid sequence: CASSQGTGQYEQYF.

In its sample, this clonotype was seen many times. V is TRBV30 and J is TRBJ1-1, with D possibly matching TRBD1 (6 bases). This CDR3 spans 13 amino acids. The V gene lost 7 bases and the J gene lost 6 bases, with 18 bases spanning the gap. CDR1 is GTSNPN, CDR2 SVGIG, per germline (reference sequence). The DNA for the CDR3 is TGTGCCTACCACAGGGTTTTAGCCGCTGAAGCTTTCTTT. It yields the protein CAYHRVLAAEAFF. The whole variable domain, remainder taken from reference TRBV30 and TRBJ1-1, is SQTIHQWPATLVQPVGSPLSLECTVEGTSNPNLYWYRQAAGRGLQLLFYSVGIGQISSEVPQNLSASRPQDRQFILSSKKLLLSDSGFYLCAYHRVLAAEAFFGQGTRLTVV.

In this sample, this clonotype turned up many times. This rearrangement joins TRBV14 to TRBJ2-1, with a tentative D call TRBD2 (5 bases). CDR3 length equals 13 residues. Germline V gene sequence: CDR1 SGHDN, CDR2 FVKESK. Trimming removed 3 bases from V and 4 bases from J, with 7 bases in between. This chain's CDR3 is CASSHTGYNEQFF. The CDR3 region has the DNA TGTGCCAGCAGCCACACGGGGTACAATGAGCAGTTCTTC.

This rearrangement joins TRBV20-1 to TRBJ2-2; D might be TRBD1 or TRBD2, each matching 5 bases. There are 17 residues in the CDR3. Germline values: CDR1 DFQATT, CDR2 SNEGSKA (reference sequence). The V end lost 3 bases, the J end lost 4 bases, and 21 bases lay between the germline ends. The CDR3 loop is CSASLLGASLGTGELFF. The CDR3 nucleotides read TGCAGTGCTAGCCTCCTTGGGGCTAGCTTGGGCACCGGGGAGCTGTTTTTT.